The 14 T cell receptor beta chains given below trace back to one sample, sequenced in a study of blood T cell repertoires in COVID-19. Using immunoSEQ multiplex PCR, the repertoire was profiled, and TCRdb retains in-frame clones only, with some absent. The sample has about 190,000 clones, about 88% seen once; the top ten hold 2.5% to 3.5%. The sequenced material came from PBMCs or T cells enriched from blood (not recorded which). These receptors all stem from a woman aged 25 to 39 who had recovered from COVID-19.

V is TRBV2 and J is TRBJ1-2; perhaps TRBD1 as D (6 bases). CDR3 length equals 13 residues. V was cut by 2 bases and J by 9 bases, with 13 bases left in between. CDR1 SNHLY and CDR2 FYNNEI come from the germline V gene. The DNA for the CDR3 is TGTGCCAGCAGTGAAAAGGGGGTCCCCCGCTACACCTTC. It encodes CASSEKGVPRYTF.

The chain recombines TRBV5-6 with TRBJ2-3; a possible D gene is TRBD2 (6 bases). Germline CDR1 reads SGHDT; CDR2 reads YYEEEE. This CDR3 is 17 amino acids long. The V end was cut by 4 bases, the J end by 0 bases, with 18 bases between. As DNA, the CDR3 is TGTGCCAGCAGCGGCGGATTCGGGAGAAAGAGCACAGATACGCAGTATTTT. The encoded protein is CASSGGFGRKSTDTQYF.

The chain has TRBV6-5 and TRBJ1-2; D might be TRBD1 (6 bases). The CDR3 sequence is 14 residues long. Germline-derived CDR1 and CDR2 are MNHEY and SVGAGI. Trimming took 6 bases from V and 3 from J, leaving 14 bases between them. The CDR3 sequence: CASRKTGNYYGYTF. The CDR3 nucleotides read TGTGCCAGCAGGAAAACAGGGAATTACTATGGCTACACCTTC.

This chain uses TRBV6-5 with TRBJ2-5; 15 positions agree with TRBD2. Germline CDR1 is MNHEY and CDR2 is SVGAGI. V dropped 7 bases and J dropped 5; count of bases not matched to a gene: 5. The CDR3 is 15 residues long. CDR3 in amino acids: CASTLGLAGGETQYF. In nucleotides, the CDR3 is TGTGCCAGCACCCTTGGACTAGCGGGAGGGGAGACCCAGTACTTC.

CDR3 nucleotide sequence: TGTGCCAGCAGCTTAGGGACAGCCTATGGCTACACCTTC. It codes for CASSLGTAYGYTF. The chain recombines TRBV11-2 with TRBJ1-2, with D possibly being TRBD1 (6 bases). Per germline, CDR1 SGHAT and CDR2 FQNNGV. With 1 base removed from V and 4 bases from J, the gap between germline ends came to 7 bases. The length of the CDR3 is 13 residues.

V usage is TRBV5-6 and J usage is TRBJ2-7; possible D gene TRBD2, 6 bases. CDR1 is SGHDT and CDR2 is YYEEEE in the germline V gene. Trimming removed 1 base at V and 2 bases at J, with 16 bases between. The CDR3 consists of 16 residues. CDR3 in amino acids: CASSLYGGQAPYEQYF. DNA of the CDR3: TGTGCCAGCAGCTTGTATGGAGGGCAGGCGCCCTACGAGCAGTACTTC. The full variable domain, with the rest looked up from reference TRBV5-6 and TRBJ2-7, is DAGVTQSPTHLIKTRGQQVTLRCSPKSGHDTVSWYQQALGQGPQFIFQYYEEEERQRGNFPDRFSGHQFPNYSSELNVNALLLGDSALYLCASSLYGGQAPYEQYFGPGTRLTVT.

The rearrangement joins TRBV5-6 to TRBJ2-1, with 13 bases identical to TRBD2. CDR3 length: 16 residues. J gave up 8 bases and V 4 bases, and 9 bases lay outside the gene matches. Germline lookup yields CDR1 SGHDT and CDR2 YYEEEE. The DNA for the CDR3 is TGTGCCAGCAGCCTCCTACAGGGACTAGCGGGATATGAGCAGTTCTTC. This translates into CASSLLQGLAGYEQFF.

The J gene is TRBJ1-6, the V gene TRBV28; a possible D gene is TRBD1 (5 bases). Germline V gene data show CDR1 as MDHEN and CDR2 as SYDVKM. The CDR3 totals 14 residues. V lost 6 bases and J lost 8, with 14 bases in between. CDR3 sequence: CASRLQVVDSPLHF. The DNA of the CDR3 is TGTGCCAGCAGACTACAGGTGGTTGATTCACCCCTCCACTTT.

The chain is built from TRBV24-1 and TRBJ2-7; no clear D. Germline CDR1 and CDR2: KGHDR and SFDVKD. The CDR3 length is 11 residues. The germline V and J ends were trimmed by 3 bases and 5 bases, with 4 bases remaining between them. The CDR3 is CATSDRDEQYF. CDR3 DNA: TGTGCCACCAGTGATCGGGACGAGCAGTACTTC.

CDR3 sequence reads: CASSLRDSGYQETQYF. In nucleotides, the CDR3 is TGTGCCAGCAGCCTGAGGGACAGCGGATACCAAGAGACCCAGTACTTC. The rearrangement links TRBV3-1 (or the pseudogene TRBV3-2) to TRBJ2-5, with 7 bases identical to TRBD1. CDR1 and CDR2 (germline): LGHDT, YNNKEL (reference sequence). The CDR3 runs 16 residues. J gave up 0 bases and V 4 bases, and 8 bases lay outside the gene matches.

The chain is built from TRBV14 and TRBJ2-1; 7 nucleotides align to TRBD2. Germline assignment: CDR1 SGHDN and CDR2 FVKESK. The CDR3 extends over 16 amino acids. With 1 base clipped from V and 12 bases from J, the junction kept 15 bases outside the gene matches. CDR3 DNA: TGTGCCAGCAGCCAAGTCCGGGGCGGGGGACCCACGGGGCAGTTCTTC. This gives the protein CASSQVRGGGPTGQFF.

In its sample, this clone was seen once. J is TRBJ2-3 and V is TRBV14; D call uncertain. The CDR3 runs to 13 residues. CDR1 is SGHDN, CDR2 FVKESK, per germline. V was trimmed by 4 bases and J by 2 bases, leaving 7 bases between them. The CDR3 loop is CASSRATTDTQYF. The CDR3 DNA is TGTGCCAGCAGCCGAGCAACCACAGATACGCAGTATTTT.

This chain uses TRBV4-1 with TRBJ1-2; D gene ambiguous. V was clipped by 4 bases and J by 6 bases, with 18 bases between them. CDR3 size: 15 residues. The germline gives CDR1 MGHRA, CDR2 YSYEKL. The chain's CDR3 is CASSLWIEMEDGYTF. CDR3 bases: TGCGCCAGCAGCCTCTGGATCGAAATGGAGGATGGCTACACCTTC.

J is TRBJ2-5 and V is TRBV28; no definite D call. The ends were cut back, 8 bases at V and 2 bases at J, with 12 bases in the middle. Germline loops: CDR1 MDHEN, CDR2 SYDVKM. The CDR3 runs to 13 residues. The chain's CDR3 is CASQPTRQETQYF. The CDR3 bases are TGTGCCAGCCAACCGACCAGGCAAGAGACCCAGTACTTC.